This T cell receptor beta chain was sequenced during a study of cytomegalovirus exposure and HLA in healthy donors (dated by TCRdb to about 2017). In the study overall: According to an earlier analysis of several hundred of the donors, 150 million to 200 million T cells yielded 90 million to 140 million unique TCR beta sequences and approximately 300 Gb of sequence data. An earlier analysis of several hundred of the donors used high-throughput TCR beta sequencing to judge whether each TCR beta V gene segment behaved as functional or pseudogenic. In a later genetic analysis, genome-wide SNP genotypes for 398 of the 666 donors were used, and that subset was treated as a discovery cohort. The study aimed to test whether signatures of past pathogen exposure could be identified by cataloging public T cell receptors. A later analysis re-analyzed previously published TCR beta repertoires from approximately 670 donors and added high-resolution HLA genotyping to study TCR occurrence patterns. Approximately 300 gigabases of sequencing data and around 85 million unique TCR sequences made up an early release that covered fewer than 650 HLA-typed donors. Among the approximately 400 genotyped donors, approximately 77% belonged to the genetic ancestry cluster associated with self-reported Caucasian donors. To predict cytomegalovirus infection status, the study combined high-throughput TCR immunosequencing, statistical association of individual TCRs with disease status, and machine learning. In addition to the first cohort of 650 to 750 subjects, a separate validation cohort of about 120 different subjects was used. Among 300 to 500 genotyped donors of the cohort, an average of around 220,000 unique TCR beta nucleotide sequences was sequenced per donor, of which 15% to 20% were non-productive. Donor age, sex, ethnicity and CMV serostatus were compiled alongside the repertoire data. Typing coverage varied by locus: roughly 620-640 donors for A, B, C, DRB1 and DQB1; about 520 for DQA1; approximately 610 for DPA1; roughly 450 for DPB1. A few DR-DQ haplotypes were handled as single units for association and clustering because linkage in the cohort was strong. In the later analysis, no new phenotypic data were used to find candidate immune exposures; instead, reliance was placed on TCR beta sequences and their occurrence across donors. Every discovery cohort repertoire had been produced on one sequencing platform. HLA typing included class I and class II loci at four-digit resolution. The study profiled the T cell repertoires of hundreds of subjects by immunosequencing and related them to cytomegalovirus serostatus.

As encoded in the germline V gene, CDR1 is MNHNS while CDR2 is SASEGT. V is pruned by 5 bases and J by 8 bases, leaving 9 bases of the junction without a gene match. The CDR3 holds 16 amino acids from the cysteine to the phenylalanine. Here the CDR3 DNA is all that survives: 48 bases in frame from base 1. Preparation of the library involved the immunoSEQ multiplex PCR assay. For the multiplex PCR, a mixture combining 60 forward primers for TCR Vbeta segments and 13 reverse primers for TCR Jbeta segments was used. Amplification of the CDR3 region of rearranged TCR beta genes was performed with a multiplex PCR assay on genomic DNA. The Illumina HiSeq System was used to sequence the amplified TCR beta libraries as 87-base-pair reads. On the study's bioinformatics: In a later analysis, some 80 million unique TCR beta chains were counted across the roughly 670 repertoires, and around 11 million of these chains were shared by at least two donors. A nearest-neighbor algorithm error-corrected the raw reads and collapsed the reads into unique sequences, merging closely related sequences to remove PCR and sequencing errors. V, D and J gene segments were assigned by aligning CDR3 sequences to IMGT reference sequences. For a sequence to be retained, a match of at least six nucleotides to both a V gene segment and a J gene segment was required. A rearrangement was called productive if the CDR3 had no stop codons and remained in frame with V and J, and every other rearrangement was called non-productive. Following IMGT convention, CDR3 was defined as the stretch from the second conserved V-encoded cysteine to the conserved J-encoded phenylalanine. The earlier analysis of fewer than 750 of the donors excluded sequences that lacked an unambiguous match to a single V gene segment. An earlier analysis of about 590 of the donors classified V segments as functional when productive rearrangements were above 56.7% and as segregating when the standard deviation between donors was above 5%. A statistical classification framework was built to diagnose cytomegalovirus status from the catalog of TCR beta chain sequences. In a later analysis, TCR nucleotide sequences were compared against IMGT/GENE-DB human TR gene sequences so that V and J genes could be assigned. A later analysis assigned CDR3 sequences and most-parsimonious VDJ recombination scenarios with the TCRdist pipeline. In a later analysis, every TCR beta chain was defined by the combination of its CDR3 amino acid sequence and its V-gene family, and reads without a unique V-gene family were dropped. To address suspected cross-contamination and a sequencing artifact, a later analysis removed roughly 580 highly shared, low-generation-probability nucleotide sequences. In a later analysis, a clonal expansion index was calculated for each public chain from normalized within-repertoire ranks of inferred template counts. Generation probabilities in a later analysis came from a VDJ recombination model fitted to out-of-frame rearrangements, and those results were checked against IGoR. Hypergeometric tests were used in a later analysis to score TCR-TCR, TCR-HLA and TCR-CMV co-occurrence, with a repertoire-size bias correction applied to the TCR pairs. In a later analysis, false discovery rates were estimated by permuting HLA or CMV assignments 20 times. In a later analysis, co-occurring TCRs were grouped with DBSCAN, and TCRdist sequence similarity was added when clustering was performed within HLA-allele-positive subsets. Co-occurrence clustering excluded repertoires with fewer than 30,000 or more than 120,000 public chains, plus five with anomalous nucleotide sharing. Here the immuneACCESS table is served through TCRdb, limited to in-frame sequences with V and J called. Missing clones are a known gap in these copies; in checked studies unresolved V genes cover under half, and the rest lacks a known reason. For V, J and clone size, that table is used; D and trimming come from the DNA. The sample table holds around 190,000 clones, of which less than 80% were seen once. The ten largest clones represent approximately 0.7% of the sample.

In its sample, this clone was seen a few times. There is no known antigen for this receptor. Base qualities are missing; no much larger clone stands one base away. Beyond this particular receptor, the publication reports: In this cohort, only TCR beta chains were sequenced, and detectable features were limited by the absence of alpha or paired-chain data. When HLA alleles, especially DR and DQ, strongly co-occurred, attributing TCR associations to individual alleles was difficult. According to the authors, the approach could potentially be generalized to other disease states and immunological phenotypes. At a false discovery rate of 0.05, a later analysis linked fewer than 20,000 TCR beta sequences to specific HLA alleles. In both the original and validation cohorts, the classifier was reported to diagnose cytomegalovirus status with high specificity and sensitivity. According to a later analysis, parvovirus B19, influenza, CMV and Epstein-Barr virus appeared linked to several top co-occurrence clusters. Because the 87-base-pair reads could not distinguish some IMGT-functional V segments, including TRBV6-2 and TRBV6-3, those segments were excluded. In an earlier analysis of more than 500 of the donors, most TCR beta V segments appeared in productive rearrangements about 87% or about 30% of the time, broadly matching IMGT annotations. Immune exposure information for the cohort was limited to CMV serostatus. While some public TCRs were present in many individuals, most TCR sequences turned up only very rarely across donors. Linkage disequilibrium might explain the correlated functional status among segregating V segments, but an unknown experimental factor could not be excluded. A later analysis found that most CMV-associated TCR beta chains appeared HLA-restricted, with HLA associations seemingly driven largely by CMV exposure. A cluster of highly shared sequence variants was judged likely to represent a technical artifact of the sequencing pipeline. In a later analysis, TCR association rates were found to vary across HLA loci, with the most associated TCRs seen for DRB1 alleles and the fewest for HLA-C alleles. The presence/absence analyses assumed that sequencing depth was roughly uniform across donors, and that assumption may not be true. An association between a missense DCLRE1C variant and V-gene and J-gene trimming of TCR beta chains was found in a later genetic analysis and replicated in an independent cohort. In a later genetic analysis, fewer N-insertions in productive TCRs were reported among donors in an Asian-associated ancestry cluster than the roughly 700-donor mean. A further reported finding was that TCR beta sequences accurately predicted the HLA-A and HLA-B alleles for most subjects in the first cohort. HLA typing was unavailable for some donors at each locus, so association tests used only the typed subset. A later analysis found that HLA-associated TCR beta chains were more clonally expanded and had lower generation probabilities than equally common non-associated chains. In the study, some 180 TCR beta chains were listed as associated with cytomegalovirus. The earlier analysis of approximately 540 of the donors excluded roughly 17 rarely observed V segments, including chromosome 9 orphons, because counts were too low. Three of the identified cytomegalovirus-associated TCR beta chains were confirmed in vitro to be specific for cytomegalovirus antigens.

The cohort consisted of some 730 healthy bone marrow donors. At the time of sampling, all cohort members were nominally healthy, though unrecorded immune exposures were likely present. The donor tested CMV seronegative and was one of the 352 seronegative cohort members. A peripheral blood sample was provided by each donor, and peripheral blood mononuclear cells were used for TCR beta sequencing. The Qiagen DNeasy Blood Extraction Kit was used to extract genomic DNA from the blood cell samples. Sequences were obtained from PBMCs. This chain is built from TRBV6-1 and TRBJ1-6, with 10 bases in between that match TRBD1. This TCR was recovered from a woman in her 40s in good health and CMV-seronegative. The CDR3 loop reads CASSKGDRGLHSPLHF. The DNA is TGTGCCAGCAGTAAAGGGGACAGGGGCCTGCATTCACCCCTCCACTTT.